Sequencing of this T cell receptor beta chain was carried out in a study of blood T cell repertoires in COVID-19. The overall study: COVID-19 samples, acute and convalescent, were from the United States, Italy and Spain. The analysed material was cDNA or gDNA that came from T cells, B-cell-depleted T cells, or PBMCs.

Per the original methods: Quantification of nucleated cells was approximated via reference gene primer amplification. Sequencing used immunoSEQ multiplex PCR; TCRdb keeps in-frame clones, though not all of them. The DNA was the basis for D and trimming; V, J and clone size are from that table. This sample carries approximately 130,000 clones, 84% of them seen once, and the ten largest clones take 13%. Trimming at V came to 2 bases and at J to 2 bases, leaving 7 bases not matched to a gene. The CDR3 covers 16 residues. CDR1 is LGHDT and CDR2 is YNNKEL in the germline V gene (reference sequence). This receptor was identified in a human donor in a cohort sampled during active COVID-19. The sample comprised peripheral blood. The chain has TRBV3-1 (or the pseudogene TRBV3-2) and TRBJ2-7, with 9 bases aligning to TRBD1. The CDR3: CASSQPLTGGAYEQYF. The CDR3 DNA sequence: TGTGCCAGCAGCCAACCACTGACAGGGGGGGCCTACGAGCAGTACTTC.